One and the same sample provided the 5 T cell receptor beta chains below, sequenced in a study of shared clonotypes between healthy human individuals. The data were produced by immunoSEQ multiplex PCR, yet TCRdb's version contains in-frame clones alone and is incomplete. Of roughly 2 million clones in the sample, 90% to 95% were seen once. Sequenced input: naive CD4+ T cells sorted from blood. Subset here: CD45RA+ positively selected. The source of these receptors is a man aged 18 to 29 in good health.

The gene calls are TRBV6-5 and TRBJ2-1; the D gene is possibly TRBD2 (5 bases). Trimming left V 6 bases short and J 4 bases short, with 13 bases between. The CDR3 is 14 amino acids. From germline, CDR1 is MNHEY and CDR2 SVGAGI. The CDR3, as DNA: TGTGCCAGCAGCAGAGCCAGCGGATACAATGAGCAGTTCTTC. Translating it yields CASSRASGYNEQFF.

DNA for the CDR3: TGTGCCAGCAGCTACTTAAGAACGCGTCCTAATGAAAAACTGTTTTTT. This codes for CASSYLRTRPNEKLFF. This chain joins TRBV28 and TRBJ1-4, with unresolved D. V was clipped by 6 bases and J by 3 bases, with 17 bases between them. Per germline, CDR1 MDHEN and CDR2 SYDVKM. This CDR3 is 16 amino acids long.

This rearrangement joins TRBV4-1 to TRBJ1-1; 7 positions agree with TRBD1. CDR3 length equals 16 residues. Germline V lookup: CDR1 MGHRA, CDR2 YSYEKL. The V segment lost 1 base and the J segment 5 bases; nucleotides outside the gene matches: 10. DNA for the CDR3: TGCGCCAGCAGCCAAGGGACTCGGACAGGATGGACTGAAGCTTTCTTT. It translates to CASSQGTRTGWTEAFF.

The V gene is TRBV10-3, the J gene TRBJ1-5, with 7 bases lining up with TRBD1. The germline gives CDR1 ENHRY, CDR2 SYGVKD. With V trimmed by 3 bases and J by 5 bases, 7 bases remained unmatched. CDR3 length: 15 amino acids. The CDR3 reads CAISDSPGQHQPQHF. The CDR3 region has the DNA TGTGCCATCAGTGACAGTCCGGGACAGCATCAGCCCCAGCATTTT.

V gene TRBV7-9 combines with J gene TRBJ2-7, with 9 bases lining up with TRBD1. Trimming took 3 bases from V and 7 from J; bases not matched to a gene: 7. The CDR3 loop spans 14 amino acids. Per the germline V gene, CDR1 is SEHNR and CDR2 is FQNEAQ (reference sequence). CDR3: CASSFRDRVLEQYF. The CDR3 coding sequence is TGTGCCAGCAGCTTCCGGGACAGGGTCTTGGAGCAGTACTTC.